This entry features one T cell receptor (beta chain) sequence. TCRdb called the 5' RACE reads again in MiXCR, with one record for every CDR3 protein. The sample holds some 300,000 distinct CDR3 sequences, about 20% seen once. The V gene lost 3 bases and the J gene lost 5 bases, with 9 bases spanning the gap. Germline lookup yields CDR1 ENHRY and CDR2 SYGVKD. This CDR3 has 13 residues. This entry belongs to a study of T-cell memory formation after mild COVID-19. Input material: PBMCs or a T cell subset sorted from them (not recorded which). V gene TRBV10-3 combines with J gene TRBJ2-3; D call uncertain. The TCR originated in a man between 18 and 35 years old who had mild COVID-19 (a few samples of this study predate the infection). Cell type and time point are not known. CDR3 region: CAISEWGIDTQYF. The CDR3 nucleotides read TGTGCCATCAGTGAATGGGGTATAGATACGCAGTATTTT.